This T cell receptor (beta chain) originates from a study of T-cell memory formation after mild COVID-19 (dated by TCRdb to the early 2020s). About the full investigation: Most TCR sequence clusters were specific to one of the two donors. In a couple of donors, T-cell clones that expanded and contracted after mild COVID-19 were tracked by sequencing TCRalpha and TCRbeta repertoires over time. Two young, previously healthy adult volunteers made up the cohort, one male and one female.

PBMCs were isolated by Ficoll-Paque density gradient centrifugation. Sequencing relied on an Illumina NovaSeq 6000. Using 5'RACE with constant-segment primers, TCRalpha and TCRbeta cDNA libraries were constructed, with sample barcodes and unique molecular identifiers added in the process. RNA was extracted from every sample with Trizol reagent. Libraries were amplified in two PCR steps, with a second sample barcode and Illumina TruSeq adapters added in the second step. The libraries were sequenced on an Illumina NovaSeq using 2 x 150 bp paired-end reads. As for the authors' bioinformatics: With migec v1.2.7, reads were demultiplexed and then collapsed into UMI-guided consensus sequences. Using mixcr v2.1.11, UMI consensuses were aligned to TRA and TRB V and J templates and then assembled into clonotypes. Clonotypes were classified as expanded or contracted when called significant by both edgeR and NoisET, with noise models trained on biological replicates. edgeR calls used a false discovery rate-adjusted p below 0.01 and a log2 fold-change threshold of 1. As an exploratory analysis of dynamics, max-normalized trajectories of the 1000 most abundant clonotypes were examined with PCA combined with hierarchical clustering. The CD4 or CD8 phenotype of responding clones was assigned using the separately sequenced CD4+ and CD8+ repertoires. The public reads were reprocessed in TCRdb via fastp at Q25 and MiXCR, keeping in-frame beta chains. One record per CDR3 amino acid sequence lists the most common genes and DNA. What appears here as the V and J calls and clone size reflects TCRdb's work, not the paper's. Within this sample are more than 250,000 distinct CDR3 sequences, with around 17% of them counted one time only. The leading ten clones occupy 23% of the sample.

This clonotype was counted a few times. It lacks a known antigen. Within one base of it there is no much larger clone, and no base qualities were kept. CDR1 PRHDT and CDR2 FYEKMQ were looked up in the germline V gene (reference sequence). V is cut back by 5 bases and J by 4 bases, with 7 bases in the junction unmatched. CDR3 length: 14 amino acids, cysteine to phenylalanine. Left in the record is the CDR3 DNA by itself, 42 bases read in frame from the first base. The paper as a whole reports these results and caveats: The detection of some responding clones in pre-infection memory suggests that pre-existing cross-reactive memory T cells joined the SARS-CoV-2 response. SARS-CoV-2 specificity was not confirmed for the second-wave clones peaking on day 37. Contracting CD4+ clones were found mainly in CM and EM memory subsets, while CD8+ clones were enriched in EMRA. Only two mild cases were covered by the study, and larger cohorts that include severe cases with pre-infection samples were considered necessary. Balanced CD4/CD8 phenotypes were observed for clones contracting from day 15 to 85, whereas a bias towards CD4+ was observed for a second wave of clones expanding from day 15 to 37.

Sequencing was done on a sample of PBMCs or a T cell subset sorted from them (not recorded which). This receptor chain uses TRBV13 and TRBJ2-5, and 7 junctional nucleotides match TRBD1. This clonotype was sampled from a man in his late teens or twenties who had mild COVID-19 (a few samples of this study predate the infection). The sample titles of this study are shuffled in the database, so cell type and time point are left out; the donor was told from shared clones. The CDR3 has the sequence CASSVAGTVETQYF. The nucleotide sequence is given as TGTGCCAGCAGCGTCGCCGGGACAGTAGAGACCCAGTACTTC.